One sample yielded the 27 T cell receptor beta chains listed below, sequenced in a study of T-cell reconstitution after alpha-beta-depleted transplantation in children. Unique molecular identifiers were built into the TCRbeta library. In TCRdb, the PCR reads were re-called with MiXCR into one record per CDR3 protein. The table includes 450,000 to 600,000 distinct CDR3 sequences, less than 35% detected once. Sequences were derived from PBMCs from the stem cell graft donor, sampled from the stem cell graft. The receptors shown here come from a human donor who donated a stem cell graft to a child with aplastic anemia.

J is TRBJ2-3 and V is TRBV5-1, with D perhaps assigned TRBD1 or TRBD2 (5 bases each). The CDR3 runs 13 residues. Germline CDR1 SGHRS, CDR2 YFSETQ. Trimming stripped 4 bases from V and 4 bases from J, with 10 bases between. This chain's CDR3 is CASSRDASDTQYF. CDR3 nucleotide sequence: TGCGCCAGCAGCCGGGACGCATCAGATACGCAGTATTTT.

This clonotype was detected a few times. The CDR3 here is CASKGTGQETQYF. The CDR3 DNA follows: TGTGCCAGCAAGGGGACAGGGCAAGAGACCCAGTACTTC. The V gene is TRBV7-2, the J gene TRBJ2-5; TRBD1 aligns across 9 bases. Germline CDR1 reads SGHTA; CDR2 reads FQGNSA. V was clipped by 7 bases and J by 2 bases; unmatched bases: 2. The CDR3 is 13 amino acids.

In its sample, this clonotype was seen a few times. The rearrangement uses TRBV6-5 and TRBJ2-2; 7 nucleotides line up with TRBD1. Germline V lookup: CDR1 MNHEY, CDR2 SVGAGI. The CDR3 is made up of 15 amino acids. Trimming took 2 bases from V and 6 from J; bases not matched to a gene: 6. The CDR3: CASSYRRQGPGELFF. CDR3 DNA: TGTGCCAGCAGTTACCGCAGACAGGGACCCGGGGAGCTGTTTTTT.

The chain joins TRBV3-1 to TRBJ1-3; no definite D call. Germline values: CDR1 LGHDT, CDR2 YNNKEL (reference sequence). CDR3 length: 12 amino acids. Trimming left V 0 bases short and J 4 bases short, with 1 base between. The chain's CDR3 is CASSQEGNTIYF. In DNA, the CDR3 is TGTGCCAGCAGCCAAGAGGGAAACACCATATATTTT.

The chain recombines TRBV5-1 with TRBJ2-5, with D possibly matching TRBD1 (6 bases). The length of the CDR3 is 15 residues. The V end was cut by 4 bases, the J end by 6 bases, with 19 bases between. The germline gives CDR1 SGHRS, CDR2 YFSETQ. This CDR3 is CASSGWPGQAKTQYF. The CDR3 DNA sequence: TGCGCCAGCAGCGGATGGCCGGGACAAGCGAAGACCCAGTACTTC.

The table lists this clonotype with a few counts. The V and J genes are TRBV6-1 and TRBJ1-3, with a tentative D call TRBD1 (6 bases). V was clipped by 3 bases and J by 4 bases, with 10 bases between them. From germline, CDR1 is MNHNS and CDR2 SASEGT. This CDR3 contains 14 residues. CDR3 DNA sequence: TGTGCCAGCAGTGAGGGGGCATTAGGAAACACCATATATTTT. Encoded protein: CASSEGALGNTIYF.

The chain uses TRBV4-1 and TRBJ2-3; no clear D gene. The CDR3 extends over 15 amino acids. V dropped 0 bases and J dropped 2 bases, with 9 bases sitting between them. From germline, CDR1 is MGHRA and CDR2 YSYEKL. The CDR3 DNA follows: TGCGCCAGCAGCCAAGACTCTGGCTACACAGATACGCAGTATTTT. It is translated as CASSQDSGYTDTQYF.

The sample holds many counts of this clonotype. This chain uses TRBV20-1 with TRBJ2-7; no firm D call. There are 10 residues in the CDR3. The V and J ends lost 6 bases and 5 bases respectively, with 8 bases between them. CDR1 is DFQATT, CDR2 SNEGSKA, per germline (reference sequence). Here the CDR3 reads CSAGVNEQYF. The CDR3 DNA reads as TGCAGTGCCGGAGTCAACGAGCAGTACTTC.

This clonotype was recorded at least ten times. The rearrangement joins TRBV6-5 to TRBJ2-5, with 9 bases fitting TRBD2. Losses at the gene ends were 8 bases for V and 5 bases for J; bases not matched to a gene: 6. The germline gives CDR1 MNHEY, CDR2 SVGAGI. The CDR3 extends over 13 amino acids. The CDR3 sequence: CASLAGGSETQYF. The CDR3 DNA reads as TGTGCCAGCCTGGCGGGAGGGAGCGAGACCCAGTACTTC.

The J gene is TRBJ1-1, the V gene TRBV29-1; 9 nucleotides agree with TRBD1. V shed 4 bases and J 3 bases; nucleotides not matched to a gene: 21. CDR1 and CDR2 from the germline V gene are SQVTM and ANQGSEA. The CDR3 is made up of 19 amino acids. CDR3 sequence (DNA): TGCAGCGTTGGCACCCTTGGAGGGACAGGGAGAAGGGGGGACACTGAAGCTTTCTTT. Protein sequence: CSVGTLGGTGRRGDTEAFF.

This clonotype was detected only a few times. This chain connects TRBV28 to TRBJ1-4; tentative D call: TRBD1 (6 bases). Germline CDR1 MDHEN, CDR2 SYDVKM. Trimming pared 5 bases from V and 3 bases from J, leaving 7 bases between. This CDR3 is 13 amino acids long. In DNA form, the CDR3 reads TGTGCCAGCAGTAGGACAGCTAATGAAAAACTGTTTTTT. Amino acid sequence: CASSRTANEKLFF.

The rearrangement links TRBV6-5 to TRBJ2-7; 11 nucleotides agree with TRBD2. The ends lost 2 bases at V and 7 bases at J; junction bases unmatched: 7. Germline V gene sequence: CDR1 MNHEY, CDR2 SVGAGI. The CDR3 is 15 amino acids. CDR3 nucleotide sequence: TGTGCCAGCAGTTACCAACTAGCGGGAGTGGAGGAGCAGTACTTC. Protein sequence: CASSYQLAGVEEQYF.

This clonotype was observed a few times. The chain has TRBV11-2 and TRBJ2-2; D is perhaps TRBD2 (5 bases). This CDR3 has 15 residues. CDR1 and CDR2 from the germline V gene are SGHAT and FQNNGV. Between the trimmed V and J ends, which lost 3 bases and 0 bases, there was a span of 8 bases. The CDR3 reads CASSFGESNTGELFF. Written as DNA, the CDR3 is TGTGCCAGCAGCTTTGGGGAGTCGAACACCGGGGAGCTGTTTTTT.

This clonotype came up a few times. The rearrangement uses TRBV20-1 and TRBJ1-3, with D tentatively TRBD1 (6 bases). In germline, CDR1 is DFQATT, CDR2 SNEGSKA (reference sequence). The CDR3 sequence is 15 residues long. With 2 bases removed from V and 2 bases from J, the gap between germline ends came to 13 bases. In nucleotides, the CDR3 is TGCAGTGCTAGACCCGCGGCAGGGGCTGGAAACACCATATATTTT. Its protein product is CSARPAAGAGNTIYF.

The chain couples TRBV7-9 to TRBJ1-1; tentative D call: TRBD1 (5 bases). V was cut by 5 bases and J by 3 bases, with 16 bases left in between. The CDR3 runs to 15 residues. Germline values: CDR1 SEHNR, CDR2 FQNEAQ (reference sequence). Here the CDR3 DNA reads TGTGCCAGCAGCCCCTCGCTAGTAGGGGACACTGAAGCTTTCTTT. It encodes CASSPSLVGDTEAFF.

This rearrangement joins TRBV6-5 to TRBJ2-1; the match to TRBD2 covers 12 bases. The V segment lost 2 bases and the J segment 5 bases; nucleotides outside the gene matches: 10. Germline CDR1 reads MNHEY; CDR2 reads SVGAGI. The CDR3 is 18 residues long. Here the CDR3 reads CASSYPRLAGDRNNEQFF. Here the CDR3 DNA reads TGTGCCAGCAGTTACCCACGACTAGCGGGAGATCGTAACAATGAGCAGTTCTTC.

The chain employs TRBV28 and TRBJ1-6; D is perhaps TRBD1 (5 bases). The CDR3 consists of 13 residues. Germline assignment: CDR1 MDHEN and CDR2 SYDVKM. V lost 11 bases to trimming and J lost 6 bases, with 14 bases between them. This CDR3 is CAAAGGSNSPLHF. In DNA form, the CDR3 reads TGTGCCGCGGCCGGGGGAAGTAATTCACCCCTCCACTTT. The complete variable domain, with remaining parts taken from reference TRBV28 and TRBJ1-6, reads DVKVTQSSRYLVKRTGEKVFLECVQDMDHENMFWYRQDPGLGLRLIYFSYDVKMKEKGDIPEGYSVSREKKERFSLILESASTNQTSMYLCAAAGGSNSPLHFGNGTRLTVT.

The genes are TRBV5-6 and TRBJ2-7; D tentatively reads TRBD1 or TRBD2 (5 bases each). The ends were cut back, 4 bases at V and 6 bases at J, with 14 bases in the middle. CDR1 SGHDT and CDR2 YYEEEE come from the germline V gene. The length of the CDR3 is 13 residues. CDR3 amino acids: CASSLEVRGEQYV. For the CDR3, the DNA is TGTGCCAGCAGCCTGGAGGTGAGGGGCGAGCAGTACGTC.

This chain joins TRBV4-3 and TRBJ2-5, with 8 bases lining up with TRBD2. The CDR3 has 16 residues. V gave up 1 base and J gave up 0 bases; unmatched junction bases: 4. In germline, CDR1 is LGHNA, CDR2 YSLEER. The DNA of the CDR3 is TGCGCCAGCAGCCAAGGGACTAGCCCAAACCAAGAGACCCAGTACTTC. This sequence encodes CASSQGTSPNQETQYF.

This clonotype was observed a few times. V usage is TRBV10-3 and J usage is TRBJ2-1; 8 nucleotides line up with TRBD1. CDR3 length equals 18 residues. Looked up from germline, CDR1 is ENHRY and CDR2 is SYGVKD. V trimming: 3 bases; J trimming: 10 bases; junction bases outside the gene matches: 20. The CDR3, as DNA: TGTGCCATCAGTGATCCAGCGCAAGCGGGTAGACAGGGGCGGGAGCAGTTCTTC. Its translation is CAISDPAQAGRQGREQFF.

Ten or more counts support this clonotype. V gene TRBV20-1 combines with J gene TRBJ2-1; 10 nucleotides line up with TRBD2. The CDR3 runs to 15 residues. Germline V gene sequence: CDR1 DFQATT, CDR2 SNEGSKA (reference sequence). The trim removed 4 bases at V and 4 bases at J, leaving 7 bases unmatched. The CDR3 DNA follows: TGCAGTGCTAACCCGGGACTAGCGCGATACAATGAGCAGTTCTTC. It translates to CSANPGLARYNEQFF.

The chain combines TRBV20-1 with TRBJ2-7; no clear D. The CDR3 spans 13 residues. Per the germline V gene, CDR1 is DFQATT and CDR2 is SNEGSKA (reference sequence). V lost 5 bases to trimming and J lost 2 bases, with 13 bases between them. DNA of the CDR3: TGCAGTGCTGGCCAGCCCTATACCTACGAGCAGTACTTC. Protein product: CSAGQPYTYEQYF.

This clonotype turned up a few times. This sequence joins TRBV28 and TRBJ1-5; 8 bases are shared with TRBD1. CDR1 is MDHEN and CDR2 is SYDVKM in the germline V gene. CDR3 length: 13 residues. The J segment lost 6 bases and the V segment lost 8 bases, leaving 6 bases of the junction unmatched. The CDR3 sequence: CASRTGQFQPQHF. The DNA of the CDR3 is TGTGCCAGCCGGACAGGGCAGTTTCAGCCCCAGCATTTT.

The CDR3 spells CASSLDSQPQHF. CDR3 nucleotides: TGTGCCAGCAGCTTAGATAGCCAGCCCCAGCATTTT. V is TRBV7-2 and J is TRBJ1-5; D is uncertain. The germline V and J ends were trimmed by 1 base and 7 bases, with 5 bases remaining between them. The germline CDR1 and CDR2 sequences are SGHTA and FQGNSA. The CDR3 covers 12 residues.

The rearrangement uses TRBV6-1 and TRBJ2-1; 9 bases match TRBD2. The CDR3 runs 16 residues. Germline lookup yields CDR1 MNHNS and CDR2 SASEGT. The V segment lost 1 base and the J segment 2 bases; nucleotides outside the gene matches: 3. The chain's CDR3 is CASSEVAGAAYNEQFF. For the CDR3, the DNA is TGTGCCAGCAGTGAAGTAGCGGGGGCCGCCTACAATGAGCAGTTCTTC.

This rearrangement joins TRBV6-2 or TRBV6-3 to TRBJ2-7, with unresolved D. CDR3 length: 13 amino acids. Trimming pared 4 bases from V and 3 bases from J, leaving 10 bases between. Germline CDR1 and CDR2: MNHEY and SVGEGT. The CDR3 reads CASSSSYNYEQYV. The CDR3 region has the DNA TGTGCCAGCAGTTCCTCCTACAACTACGAGCAGTACGTC.

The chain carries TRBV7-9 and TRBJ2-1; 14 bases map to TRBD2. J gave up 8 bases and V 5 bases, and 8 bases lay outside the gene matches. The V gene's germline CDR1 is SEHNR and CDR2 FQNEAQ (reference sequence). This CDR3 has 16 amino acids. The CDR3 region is CASSEGLAGAIDEQFF. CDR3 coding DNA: TGTGCCAGCAGCGAGGGACTAGCGGGAGCGATCGATGAGCAGTTCTTC.